This is a list of T cell receptor beta chains from one sample in a study of T cells after yellow fever vaccination. MiXCR, run by TCRdb on the 5' RACE reads, gives a single entry per CDR3 protein. Of roughly 160,000 distinct CDR3 sequences listed, approximately 10% are singletons. The sample was CD8+ T cells sorted from PBMCs, taken 45 days after the yellow fever booster vaccination. Receptors originate from a young man who received the YFV17D yellow fever vaccine. Each CDR3 is given with its conserved first and last residue.

>TRBV19
CASSTDSLSGELFF
>TRBV7-9
CASSAGQGNTEAFF
>TRBV18
CASSLPRDTTSYEQYF
>TRBV6-5
CASSGTVGVSIAFF
>TRBV14
CASGGGHNEQFF
>TRBV9
CASSAGTGREQYF
>TRBV7-9
CASSTTWGLNTEAFF
>TRBV6-4
CASSDTNTGELFF
>TRBV30
CAWSPTSDEQFF
>TRBV5-6
CASSFTDGAYEQYF
>TRBV6-5
CASSYGRTDGYTF
>TRBV27
CASVLSWGPRAGELFF
>TRBV15
CATSRDPNPERGDTDTQYF
>TRBV7-9
CASGWGDTQYF
>TRBV4-1
CASSTRQGNSPLHF
>TRBV4-1
CASSQGPTGENDTQYF
>TRBV5-1
CASSFGTTNTGELFF
>TRBV5-5
CASTWGPYNEQFF
>TRBV4-3
CASSQEAAGGRTEAFF
>TRBV29-1
CSVVGARVSYNEQFF
>TRBV27
CASSLWGYEQYF
>TRBV20-1
CSAREPSVLLAGDTQYF
>TRBV7-2
CASSFGLAIGYEQYF
>TRBV7-9
CASSSRTGKAKNIQYF
>TRBV20-1
CSARDIGGRDNEQFF
>TRBV9
CASSGGWGRITGELFF
>TRBV5-4
CASSLGLTEAFF
>TRBV6-5
CASSPDGGGTDTQYF
>TRBV7-9
CASSFEVYYIQYF
>TRBV29-1
CSVERELEAFF
>TRBV29-1
CSVEEAATGELFF
>TRBV5-1
CASSLDRGLETQYF
>TRBV25-1
CASSVFRGTDTQYF
>TRBV9
CASSPGEGALYNEQFF
>TRBV5-1
CASSCLWCRLGHNEQFF
>TRBV6-5
CASTNPRMKQGLLHF
>TRBV12-3/TRBV12-4
CASSHGGLTDTQYF
>TRBV6-2/TRBV6-3
CASSSRLTNQPQHF
>TRBV19
CASKAGVTEAFF
>TRBV24-1
CATSDHQRGPYEQYF